A selection of T cell receptor beta chains follows, all from one sample in a study of blood T cell repertoires in COVID-19. Libraries were prepared by immunoSEQ multiplex PCR; TCRdb keeps only in-frame clonotypes and omits some of them. The sample records some 180,000 clones, around 85% being singletons. Specimen: PBMCs or T cells enriched from blood (not recorded which). Source of these receptors: a man aged 40-50 years who had recovered from COVID-19. CDR3s include the opening cysteine and the closing phenylalanine or tryptophan. The order of the fields is J gene, D gene, clone size, V gene, CDR3 DNA, CDR3 protein. D genes are given only for firm matches. Expanded clones get a size class; other rows say once, few or many, or leave the size out.

TRBJ1-3 - - TRBV4-2 TGTGCCAGCAGCCTCCAGGTGGCTGGAAACACCATATATTTT CASSLQVAGNTIYF
TRBJ1-2 - - TRBV28 TGTGCCAGCAGTTTAGGTTTCCGAGCTAACTATGGCTACACCTTC CASSLGFRANYGYTF
TRBJ1-6 TRBD1 - TRBV7-2 TGTGCCAGCAGCTTAGAGACAGGGATCTTGGGATATAATTCACCCCTCCACTTT CASSLETGILGYNSPLHF
TRBJ2-2 - - TRBV6-1 TGTGCCAGCAGTGAAAGCCCTAGCGGGGAGCTGTTTTTT CASSESPSGELFF
TRBJ1-4 TRBD1 - TRBV9 TGTGCCAGCAGCGCTGCTCCGGGACAGAATGAAAAACTGTTTTTT CASSAAPGQNEKLFF
TRBJ2-3 TRBD1 - TRBV5-1 TGCGCCAGCACCTCTGGGACAGGGGGCACAGATACGCAGTATTTT CASTSGTGGTDTQYF
TRBJ1-5 TRBD1 - TRBV6-5 TGTGCCAGCAGTTATTACAGGGGACCGGCCCAGCCCCAGCATTTT CASSYYRGPAQPQHF
TRBJ1-5 - - TRBV24-1 TGTGCCACCAGTGGTTCGCCGGGGGGCAATCAGCCCCAGCATTTT CATSGSPGGNQPQHF
TRBJ1-2 - - TRBV28 TGTGCCAGCAGTTTACAGGGATATGGCTACACCTTC CASSLQGYGYTF
TRBJ1-2 - - TRBV21-1 TGTGCCAGCAGCAAAGGGATGGGGGACATACACTATGGCTACACCTTC CASSKGMGDIHYGYTF
TRBJ1-6 - - TRBV30 TGTGCCTGGAGTGTACATACAGGGTATAATTCACCCCTCCACTTT CAWSVHTGYNSPLHF
TRBJ1-1 - - TRBV4-1 TGCGCCAGCAGCCAAGATATCTTTCAAGTCACGGGGGACACTGAAGCTTTCTTT CASSQDIFQVTGDTEAFF
TRBJ2-7 TRBD1 - TRBV19 TGTGCCAGTAGTACCGGGACAGGGGGCAATGCCGAGCAGTACTTC CASSTGTGGNAEQYF
TRBJ1-2 TRBD1 - TRBV19 TGTGCCAGTAGTATAGGCAATCCCGGGACAGGGAATGGCTACACCTTC CASSIGNPGTGNGYTF
TRBJ1-1 TRBD1 - TRBV7-9 TGTGCCAGCAGCGGACAGGGCTACACTGAAGCTTTCTTT CASSGQGYTEAFF
TRBJ2-3 TRBD2 - TRBV9 TGTGCCAGCAGCACAAAAGCGGGAGGTGTGGAAGATACGCAGTATTTT CASSTKAGGVEDTQYF
TRBJ1-6 TRBD1 - TRBV12-3/TRBV12-4 TGTGCCAGCAGTTTCCCCAACAGGGGTTCCCTCCACTTT CASSFPNRGSLHF
TRBJ2-1 - - TRBV6-5 TGTGCCAGCAGTTTCAAGGACAGTGAGCAGTTCTTC CASSFKDSEQFF
TRBJ1-1 TRBD1 - TRBV2 TGTGCCAGCATTGGGGACAGGGGGAACACTGAAGCTTTCTTT CASIGDRGNTEAFF
TRBJ1-1 - - TRBV19 TGTGCCAGTAGAACCCCGGCTGAAGCTTTCTTT CASRTPAEAFF
TRBJ1-3 TRBD1 - TRBV19 TGTGCCAGTAGTATAGATAAGTCCGGGACAGGGGGACACTCTGGAAACACCATATATTTT CASSIDKSGTGGHSGNTIYF
TRBJ2-7 TRBD1 - TRBV29-1 TGCAGCGTTGAAGGACAGGGAAAAGGTGGGGTATACGAGCAGTACTTC CSVEGQGKGGVYEQYF
TRBJ1-1 - once TRBV6-1 TGTGCCAGCAGTGAATTGGGGGGGGGCTTTGAAGCTTTCTTT CASSELGGGFEAFF
TRBJ2-1 TRBD2 - TRBV9 TGTGCCAGCAACCGTCGAGGCGGGAGGGCCGACAATGAGCAGTTCTTC CASNRRGGRADNEQFF
TRBJ2-7 - - TRBV30 TGTGCCTGGAGTGGGGGCAGCTACGAGCAGTACTTC CAWSGGSYEQYF
TRBJ1-1 - - TRBV11-2 TGTGCCAGCAGCCCCGGCGTGCGGGACACTGAAGCTTTCTTT CASSPGVRDTEAFF